One TCR beta chain is described in this entry. Between the trimmed V and J ends, which lost 3 bases and 2 bases, there was a span of 11 bases. Looked up from germline, CDR1 is LNHNV and CDR2 is YYDKDF (reference sequence). The CDR3 sequence is 15 residues long. These data come from a study of blood T cell repertoires in COVID-19. In the study overall: Collection of acute and convalescent COVID-19 samples took place in the United States, Italy and Spain. Sample material is recorded as cDNA or gDNA derived from T cells, B-cell-depleted T cells, or PBMCs.

In the study's own analysis: Estimation of nucleated cell counts was performed using reference gene primer amplification. Generated by immunoSEQ multiplex PCR, the TCRdb table keeps only in-frame clones and is missing some. For V, J and clone size, that table is used; D and trimming come from the DNA. The table has 50,000 to 65,000 clones, around 83% seen once; the top ten hold under 8%. The rearrangement links TRBV15 to TRBJ1-5; D possibly corresponds to TRBD1 (5 bases). The sample comprised peripheral blood. The origin of this receptor is a human donor in a cohort sampled during active COVID-19. The CDR3 loop reads CATSRAGAGNQPQHF. CDR3 nucleotides: TGTGCCACCAGCAGGGCTGGGGCCGGCAATCAGCCCCAGCATTTT.